A single sample is the source of the 4 T cell receptor beta chains below, sequenced in a study of CD8+ T cells in alopecia areata. Extraction and reverse transcription of RNA yielded cDNA as the sequencing template. Profiled with immunoSEQ multiplex PCR; TCRdb holds only in-frame clones, not every one. This sample carries around 160,000 clones, over 45% of them seen once, and the ten largest clones take about 6.3%. Sequencing used CD4+ T cells sorted from blood. These receptors were taken from a human donor with alopecia areata.

The rearrangement links TRBV27 to TRBJ2-3, with D perhaps assigned TRBD1 or TRBD2 (5 bases each). Per germline, CDR1 MNHEY and CDR2 SMNVEV (reference sequence). The CDR3 extends over 14 amino acids. V was cut by 5 bases and J by 4 bases, with 13 bases left in between. In DNA, the CDR3 is TGTGCCAGCAGTCCCTACGGGGCCGCAGATACGCAGTATTTT. This translates into CASSPYGAADTQYF.

The chain employs TRBV6-1 and TRBJ2-7; D tentatively reads TRBD1 or TRBD2 (5 bases each). In germline, CDR1 is MNHNS, CDR2 SASEGT. This CDR3 is 16 amino acids long. Trimming took off 2 bases at V and 3 bases at J, with 17 bases between the two ends. DNA for the CDR3: TGTGCCAGCAGTGAAACGGGTCGGGGCTACAGCTACGAGCAGTACTTC. Translating it yields CASSETGRGYSYEQYF.

The chain joins TRBV2 to TRBJ2-3; no firm D call. Germline lookup yields CDR1 SNHLY and CDR2 FYNNEI. The CDR3 loop spans 14 amino acids. V lost 4 bases, J lost 9 bases, and 17 bases lay in between. In DNA, the CDR3 is TGTGCCAGCAGTGGCACGTTTCTGTCCTCCACGCAGTATTTT. It is translated as CASSGTFLSSTQYF.

This clone came up a few times. The rearrangement joins TRBV5-1 to TRBJ1-1; 7 nucleotides match TRBD1. The CDR3 runs 13 residues. Germline values: CDR1 SGHRS, CDR2 YFSETQ. With V trimmed by 1 base and J by 11 bases, 8 bases remained unmatched. The CDR3 region has the DNA TGCGCCAGCAGCTTGTCTAGAGGGGGCCGGGCTTTCTTT. Its translation: CASSLSRGGRAFF. The variable domain in full, with the rest retrieved from reference TRBV5-1 and TRBJ1-1, is KAGVTQTPRYLIKTRGQQVTLSCSPISGHRSVSWYQQTPGQGLQFLFEYFSETQRNKGNFPGRFSGRQFSNSRSEMNVSTLELGDSALYLCASSLSRGGRAFFGQGTRLTVV.